This T cell receptor (beta chain) was profiled in a study of identical twins (dated by TCRdb to about 2016). Describing the broader study: To test whether fetal clonotypes persist, this study deep-sequenced TCR alpha and beta repertoires from monozygotic twins, from unrelated adults of various ages, and from cord blood. To rule out contamination, replicate twin experiments were performed at different times with different library preparation protocols.

The CDR3, cysteine through phenylalanine, is 14 amino acids long. The kept DNA is CDR3 alone, 42 bases in frame from the first base. Every donor was a healthy Caucasian. The twin cohort comprised three pairs of female monozygotic twins, all aged about 18 to 30 years. Positive isolation kits from Invitrogen were used to isolate CD4+ and CD8+ T cell populations. This clonotype was recorded only once. The antigen this receptor binds is unknown. One end of the junction is discordant with germline, which a read error may explain. Receptor libraries were prepared by 5' RACE. Sequencing was carried out with an Illumina HiSeq 2000. Template switching added a universal primer binding site, and the final cDNA carried a unique molecular identifier that allowed TCR cDNA molecules to be counted accurately. First-strand cDNA for TCR alpha and beta chains was synthesized from specific primers in the conserved constant-segment region. Each cDNA library was double barcoded, with a SMART-Mk sample barcode plus Illumina barcodes, to control for contamination. TruSeq adapter sequences along with Illumina sample barcodes were introduced in two successive PCR steps. TCR alpha and beta cDNA libraries were sequenced on the Illumina HiSeq platform with custom primers. In the source study's methods: Raw reads were processed with MiGEC to extract unique molecular identifiers, and MiXCR was used to determine CDR3 positions. For each individual, recombination models were inferred using an EM algorithm with the repgenHMM and IGoR tools. Shared clonotypes were analyzed with the tcR package in R, and sharing was normalized by the product of cloneset sizes. To study raw recombination without the effects of thymic and clonal selection, out-of-frame nonproductive sequences were analyzed. TCRdb handled the public reads itself, with Q25 trimming in fastp and clone calling in MiXCR, and kept productive beta chains. When rows share a CDR3 protein, they turn into one entry using the most common DNA and genes. The authors' filters were not applied to this entry. The sample yields about 550,000 distinct CDR3 sequences; under 25% were counted once. Around 0.47% of the sample lies in the top ten.

Overall study outcomes, separate from this receptor: In beta out-of-frame sequences, excess twin sharing was weaker, because having fewer shared sequences lowered the signal-to-noise ratio. Compared with coincidental sharing between unrelated individuals, out-of-frame TCR alpha sequences shared between twins showed an excess of sequences with low generation probability. Recombination models systematically underestimated out-of-frame TCR alpha sharing in monozygotic twins but agreed with sharing between unrelated individuals. Abundant cord blood beta clonotypes had fewer insertions, young adult naive repertoires showed a similar but weaker trend, and memory repertoires showed no such trend. Because the same donors could not be followed over many years, the conclusions relied on cross-sectional statistical analysis. Zero-insertion analyses could be partly confounded by invariant T cells such as MAIT and iNKT, although diverse VJ usage argued against such confounding for most clonotypes.

These data also formed part of another study, on yellow fever vaccine responses in identical twins. That second report states: According to the authors, in identical twins the way T cells responded to vaccination appeared partly convergent and partly personalized. In identical twins, the study followed T cell clones that responded to the vaccine with precision.

The sample was CD4+ T cells sorted from blood. The rearranged segments are TRBV12-3 or TRBV12-4 and TRBJ2-4; TRBD2 aligns with 13 central bases. The receptor comes from a young woman in good health. The DNA reads as follows: TGTGCCAGCAACCAAGCCGGGACTAGCGGGGTCGGGAACTTC. This sequence encodes CASNQAGTSGVGNF.